This passage covers 30 T cell receptor beta chains from one sample sequenced in a study of pediatric ulcerative colitis. Some clones are missing from TCRdb's copy, which holds only in-frame ones; the method was immunoSEQ multiplex PCR. Among 35,000 or so clones, around three quarters were seen once, and the ten largest hold roughly 0.7%. The rectum was sampled with one to two pinch biopsies at colonoscopy. Material: gut tissue. The source of these receptors is a boy younger than 18 with moderate ulcerative colitis.

The chain uses TRBV6-6 and TRBJ1-1; 9 bases map to TRBD1. Looked up from germline, CDR1 is MNHNY and CDR2 is SVGAGI (reference sequence). This CDR3 is 15 amino acids long. V trimming: 6 bases; J trimming: 5 bases; junction bases outside the gene matches: 10. The CDR3 DNA sequence: TGTGCCAGCAGAGTCTCCGGGACAGGGAAGACTGAAGCTTTCTTT. The encoded protein is CASRVSGTGKTEAFF.

The rearrangement links TRBV11-3 to TRBJ2-2, with D uncertain. The CDR3 is made up of 12 amino acids. Trimming took off 6 bases at V and 0 bases at J, with 2 bases between the two ends. Germline-derived CDR1 and CDR2 are SGHNT and YENEEA. The CDR3: CASSSNTGELFF. DNA of the CDR3: TGTGCCAGCAGTTCGAACACCGGGGAGCTGTTTTTT. Full variable domain (rest looked up from reference TRBV11-3 and TRBJ2-2): EAGVVQSPRYKIIEKKQPVAFWCNPISGHNTLYWYLQNLGQGPELLIRYENEEAVDDSQLPKDRFSAERLKGVDSTLKIQPAELGDSAVYLCASSSNTGELFFGEGSRLTVL.

This clone occurred a few times. The chain couples TRBV5-4 to TRBJ2-3; 9 nucleotides agree with TRBD2. The V gene end was trimmed by 3 bases and the J gene end by 4 bases; junction bases not matched to a gene: 6. CDR1 SGHNT and CDR2 YYREEE come from the germline V gene (reference sequence). The CDR3 sequence is 15 residues long. CDR3 residues: CASSSKAGGADTQYF. The DNA for the CDR3 is TGTGCCAGCAGCTCTAAAGCGGGGGGAGCAGATACGCAGTATTTT. Complete variable domain (other parts from reference TRBV5-4 and TRBJ2-3): ETGVTQSPTHLIKTRGQQVTLRCSSQSGHNTVSWYQQALGQGPQFIFQYYREEENGRGNFPPRFSGLQFPNYSSELNVNALELDDSALYLCASSSKAGGADTQYFGPGTRLTVL.

This rearrangement joins TRBV5-1 to TRBJ2-7, with a tentative D call TRBD1 (7 bases). Germline CDR1 and CDR2: SGHRS and YFSETQ. This CDR3 is built from 15 residues. V lost 5 bases, J lost 3 bases, and 18 bases lay in between. CDR3 sequence (DNA): TGCGCCAGCAGGGAAGGAGGGGGCAGCTACTACGAGCAGTACTTC. It yields the protein CASREGGGSYYEQYF. The full variable domain, rest sourced from reference TRBV5-1 and TRBJ2-7, is KAGVTQTPRYLIKTRGQQVTLSCSPISGHRSVSWYQQTPGQGLQFLFEYFSETQRNKGNFPGRFSGRQFSNSRSEMNVSTLELGDSALYLCASREGGGSYYEQYFGPGTRLTVT.

The chain carries TRBV2 and TRBJ2-7; no clear D gene. Germline loops: CDR1 SNHLY, CDR2 FYNNEI. The V end was cut by 2 bases, the J end by 3 bases, with 5 bases between. There are 12 residues in the CDR3. The CDR3 sequence is CASSEMGYEQYF. CDR3 DNA sequence: TGTGCCAGCAGTGAAATGGGCTACGAGCAGTACTTC.

This chain connects TRBV2 to TRBJ2-1; D is uncertain. Trimming cost V 7 bases and J 2 bases, with 12 bases left between them. Germline V gene data show CDR1 as SNHLY and CDR2 as FYNNEI. The CDR3 consists of 14 residues. In DNA, the CDR3 is TGTGCCAGCATGGGCACGGATACCTACAATGAGCAGTTCTTC. This sequence encodes CASMGTDTYNEQFF.

The rearrangement uses TRBV11-2 and TRBJ2-7; D ambiguous. Germline assignment: CDR1 SGHAT and CDR2 FQNNGV. This CDR3 is built from 14 residues. Trimming took off 5 bases at V and 7 bases at J, with 18 bases between the two ends. The CDR3 nucleotides read TGTGCCAGCAGCCTACTCAAGGGTGGTGGAGAGCAGTACTTC. The encoded protein is CASSLLKGGGEQYF. The full variable domain, with the rest looked up from reference TRBV11-2 and TRBJ2-7, is EAGVAQSPRYKIIEKRQSVAFWCNPISGHATLYWYQQILGQGPKLLIQFQNNGVVDDSQLPKDRFSAERLKGVDSTLKIQPAKLEDSAVYLCASSLLKGGGEQYFGPGTRLTVT.

This chain joins TRBV30 and TRBJ2-7; the D is unclear. Per the germline V gene, CDR1 is GTSNPN and CDR2 is SVGIG (reference sequence). Between the trimmed V and J ends, which lost 5 bases and 0 bases, there was a span of 14 bases. The length of the CDR3 is 14 residues. CDR3 sequence: CAWSDSPGSYEQYF. The CDR3 DNA follows: TGTGCCTGGTCTGACTCGCCGGGCTCCTACGAGCAGTACTTC.

The chain employs TRBV15 and TRBJ1-4; D call uncertain. There are 16 residues in the CDR3. CDR1 and CDR2 (germline): LNHNV, YYDKDF (reference sequence). V lost 3 bases and J 5 bases, leaving 16 bases between the germline ends. Written as DNA, the CDR3 is TGTGCCACCAGCAGCCTCTCGGGAAAACGGAATGAAAAACTGTTTTTT. Amino acid sequence: CATSSLSGKRNEKLFF. Filled out from reference TRBV15 and TRBJ1-4, the complete variable domain reads DAMVIQNPRYQVTQFGKPVTLSCSQTLNHNVMYWYQQKSSQAPKLLFHYYDKDFNNEADTPDNFQSRRPNTSFCFLDIRSPGLGDTAMYLCATSSLSGKRNEKLFFGSGTQLSVL.

This clone appeared a single time. The chain employs TRBV7-3 and TRBJ1-1; D call uncertain. The CDR3 loop spans 13 amino acids. Germline V lookup: CDR1 SGHTA, CDR2 FQGTGA. V lost 5 bases, J lost 0 bases, and 7 bases lay in between. CDR3: CASSPRVNTEAFF. The CDR3 nucleotides read TGTGCCAGCAGCCCCCGGGTGAACACTGAAGCTTTCTTT. Variable domain in full (rest from reference TRBV7-3 and TRBJ1-1): GAGVSQTPSNKVTEKGKYVELRCDPISGHTALYWYRQSLGQGPEFLIYFQGTGAADDSGLPNDRFFAVRPEGSVSTLKIQRTERGDSAVYLCASSPRVNTEAFFGQGTRLTVV.

J is TRBJ2-1 and V is TRBV6-1, with TRBD2 as a possible D gene (6 bases). The CDR3 loop spans 15 amino acids. From germline, CDR1 is MNHNS and CDR2 SASEGT. Trimming stripped 3 bases from V and 2 bases from J, with 11 bases between. CDR3 protein: CASSDRRGPYNEQFF. CDR3 nucleotides: TGTGCCAGCAGTGACCGGAGGGGACCCTACAATGAGCAGTTCTTC.

This clone was counted a few times. The V call is TRBV4-1, the J call TRBJ1-2, with TRBD1 as a possible D gene (5 bases). Trimming cost V 1 base and J 6 bases, with 21 bases left between them. The CDR3 runs 17 residues. CDR1 is MGHRA, CDR2 YSYEKL, per germline. The CDR3 coding sequence is TGCGCCAGCAGCCAAGCAAGTATACTGGCCAGGGCGCATGGCTACACCTTC. Translated: CASSQASILARAHGYTF.

The V and J genes are TRBV7-9 and TRBJ2-7, with 12 bases identical to TRBD1. The CDR3 runs 17 residues. Germline trimming cut 5 bases from V and 7 bases from J; bases unmatched to any gene: 15. Germline V gene data show CDR1 as SEHNR and CDR2 as FQNEAQ (reference sequence). DNA of the CDR3: TGTGCCAGCAGCCCCCCCTCCTCGGGACAGGGGGCAGGAGAGCAGTACTTC. This encodes CASSPPSSGQGAGEQYF.

The J gene is TRBJ1-1, the V gene TRBV5-1; D possibly corresponds to TRBD1 (5 bases). The ends were cut back, 6 bases at V and 3 bases at J, with 18 bases in the middle. This CDR3 region has 15 residues. From germline, CDR1 is SGHRS and CDR2 YFSETQ. CDR3 residues: CASTINGGGYTEAFF. The CDR3 DNA follows: TGCGCCAGCACCATAAACGGGGGAGGGTACACTGAAGCTTTCTTT.

The J gene is TRBJ1-5, the V gene TRBV11-2, with a weak D call TRBD1 (5 bases). Germline-derived CDR1 and CDR2 are SGHAT and FQNNGV. Trimming stripped 5 bases from V and 4 bases from J, with 9 bases between. CDR3 length: 13 amino acids. DNA of the CDR3: TGTGCCAGCAGCGCGACAGATAATCAGCCCCAGCATTTT. Its translation is CASSATDNQPQHF.

V is TRBV4-3 and J is TRBJ2-1; 8 bases agree with TRBD1. The V segment lost 0 bases and the J segment 9 bases; nucleotides outside the gene matches: 22. Germline CDR1 LGHNA, CDR2 YSLEER. The CDR3 consists of 20 residues. CDR3: CASSQDLHGGGTGPPGEQFF. CDR3 nucleotide sequence: TGCGCCAGCAGCCAAGATCTACATGGGGGCGGGACAGGTCCCCCTGGTGAGCAGTTCTTC.

The CDR3 coding sequence is TGTGCCAGCAGCTTGGGTCCTGAAGCTTTCTTT. Amino acid sequence: CASSLGPEAFF. This rearrangement joins TRBV5-4 to TRBJ1-1; unclear D gene. Per germline, CDR1 SGHNT and CDR2 YYREEE (reference sequence). V was trimmed by 0 bases and J by 6 bases, leaving 3 bases between them. CDR3 length: 11 residues. Full variable domain (outside the CDR3, taken from reference TRBV5-4 and TRBJ1-1): ETGVTQSPTHLIKTRGQQVTLRCSSQSGHNTVSWYQQALGQGPQFIFQYYREEENGRGNFPPRFSGLQFPNYSSELNVNALELDDSALYLCASSLGPEAFFGQGTRLTVV.

The chain uses TRBV6-1 and TRBJ2-5; 12 positions match TRBD1. V shed 3 bases and J 9 bases; nucleotides not matched to a gene: 17. The length of the CDR3 is 18 residues. Germline-derived CDR1 and CDR2 are MNHNS and SASEGT. CDR3 nucleotides: TGTGCCAGCAGTGACAGGGGACAGGGGGCAGCGGGTTCCCTCCCCCAGTACTTC. Protein sequence: CASSDRGQGAAGSLPQYF.

The chain combines TRBV5-8 with TRBJ1-2; unclear D gene. CDR1 is SGHTS and CDR2 is YDEGEE in the germline V gene. The CDR3 spans 12 residues. Trimming cost V 4 bases and J 4 bases, with 8 bases left between them. CDR3 in DNA: TGTGCCAGCAGCAGGCAGGTCTATGGCTACACCTTC. Protein product: CASSRQVYGYTF.

The chain combines TRBV18 with TRBJ1-5, with a possible D match to TRBD1 (6 bases). V was clipped by 3 bases and J by 8 bases, with 14 bases between them. CDR3 length: 14 amino acids. Germline CDR1 is KGHSH and CDR2 is LQKENI. CDR3 DNA sequence: TGTGCCAGCTCACCCGCACAGGAGGGGGAGCCCCAGCATTTT. This gives the protein CASSPAQEGEPQHF.

This clone has just a few counts. This sequence joins TRBV27 and TRBJ2-7; D is possibly TRBD1 (5 bases). There are 14 residues in the CDR3. The germline V gene encodes CDR1 MNHEY and CDR2 SMNVEV (reference sequence). V dropped 6 bases and J dropped 0 bases, with 12 bases sitting between them. This CDR3 reads CASSSQGSSYEQYF. The DNA for the CDR3 is TGTGCCAGCAGCTCGCAGGGAAGCTCCTACGAGCAGTACTTC.

The chain employs TRBV5-5 and TRBJ1-2; possibly TRBD1 for D (6 bases). CDR1 is SGHKS and CDR2 is YYEKEE in the germline V gene (reference sequence). CDR3 length: 14 residues. Trimming removed 1 base at V and 5 bases at J, with 12 bases between. For the CDR3, the DNA is TGTGCCAGCAGCTTGTACGGGGGCCGGTATGGCTACACCTTC. Translated: CASSLYGGRYGYTF.

CDR3 DNA sequence: TGCGCCAGCAGCTTACAGGGTCCCAATCAGCCCCAGCATTTT. Its translation: CASSLQGPNQPQHF. The chain uses TRBV5-1 and TRBJ1-5; a possible D gene is TRBD1 (6 bases). Germline V gene data show CDR1 as SGHRS and CDR2 as YFSETQ. The V end was cut by 2 bases, the J end by 3 bases, with 9 bases between. The CDR3 spans 14 residues.

The chain joins TRBV10-3 to TRBJ1-1; possible D gene TRBD1, 6 bases. V lost 10 bases, J lost 5 bases, and 17 bases lay in between. Germline CDR1 is ENHRY and CDR2 is SYGVKD. This CDR3 is built from 13 residues. CDR3 sequence reads: CATREQGGTEAFF. The CDR3 DNA reads TGTGCCACCCGGGAACAGGGAGGAACTGAAGCTTTCTTT.

This clone was counted between two and nine times. This sequence joins TRBV7-9 and TRBJ1-1; D is possibly TRBD1 (5 bases). Trimming took 1 base from V and 5 from J, leaving 17 bases between them. The CDR3 runs to 16 residues. CDR1 is SEHNR and CDR2 is FQNEAQ in the germline V gene (reference sequence). This CDR3 reads CASSLGYGTRATEAFF. The CDR3 DNA follows: TGTGCCAGCAGCTTAGGATACGGGACCCGAGCGACTGAAGCTTTCTTT.

This clone was counted between two and nine times. This sequence joins TRBV5-4 and TRBJ2-7; D gene ambiguous. This CDR3 comprises 13 residues. Germline V gene lookup returns CDR1 SGHNT and CDR2 YYREEE (reference sequence). Trimming took 5 bases from V and 1 from J, leaving 10 bases between them. The CDR3 here is CASRPDLSYEQYF. The CDR3 DNA follows: TGTGCCAGCAGGCCGGACCTATCCTACGAGCAGTACTTC. Filled out from reference TRBV5-4 and TRBJ2-7, the complete variable domain reads ETGVTQSPTHLIKTRGQQVTLRCSSQSGHNTVSWYQQALGQGPQFIFQYYREEENGRGNFPPRFSGLQFPNYSSELNVNALELDDSALYLCASRPDLSYEQYFGPGTRLTVT.

This rearrangement joins TRBV6-6 to TRBJ2-2; 7 bases map to TRBD1. Germline V gives CDR1 MNHNY, CDR2 SVGAGI (reference sequence). V was pared by 6 bases and J by 3 bases, with 7 bases of the junction left unmatched. The CDR3 runs to 15 residues. CDR3 nucleotides: TGTGCCAGCAGCCCCGGGACAGAACACACCGGGGAGCTGTTTTTT. Its translation is CASSPGTEHTGELFF.

The gene calls are TRBV18 and TRBJ2-3, with D possibly being TRBD2 (5 bases). The V and J ends lost 3 bases and 3 bases respectively, with 16 bases between them. CDR1 and CDR2 from the germline V gene are KGHSH and LQKENI. CDR3 length equals 16 residues. The chain's CDR3 is CASSPLTRDGTDTQYF. The CDR3 DNA reads as TGTGCCAGCTCACCGCTCACTAGGGATGGGACAGATACGCAGTATTTT.

V usage is TRBV5-1 and J usage is TRBJ2-1; no definite D call. Looked up from germline, CDR1 is SGHRS and CDR2 is YFSETQ. The CDR3 runs to 15 residues. V was shortened by 4 bases and J by 0 bases, with 11 bases between the two germline ends. The CDR3 DNA sequence: TGCGCCAGCAGCCTTAACAGAGGCTCCTACAATGAGCAGTTCTTC. This sequence encodes CASSLNRGSYNEQFF.

The gene calls are TRBV5-1 and TRBJ1-6; 7 bases are shared with TRBD1. Germline loops: CDR1 SGHRS, CDR2 YFSETQ. The V segment lost 4 bases and the J segment 0 bases; nucleotides outside the gene matches: 13. CDR3 size: 19 residues. As DNA, the CDR3 is TGCGCCAGCAGCGAGAACAGGGGCCGCCCGGGCTCCTATAATTCACCCCTCCACTTT. Translating gives CASSENRGRPGSYNSPLHF.